This T cell receptor (beta chain) was sequenced in a study of blood T cell repertoires in COVID-19. CDR3 length equals 16 residues. CDR1 SGHKS and CDR2 YYEKEE come from the germline V gene (reference sequence). V gave up 4 bases and J gave up 9 bases; unmatched junction bases: 15. Measured with immunoSEQ multiplex PCR; TCRdb has only the in-frame clones, and not every one. This sample has about 100,000 clones; approximately 86% occur once, and the top ten carry about 1.7%. The specimen sequenced was peripheral blood. The chain links TRBV5-5 to TRBJ1-5; TRBD1 matches at 8 bases. The receptor was isolated from an older man with acute or convalescent COVID-19. CDR3 nucleotides: TGTGCCAGCAGCAATCAAGCTTCAGGGGGCGTCTGGCCCCAGCATTTT. It is translated as CASSNQASGGVWPQHF. Full variable domain (remainder filled in from reference TRBV5-5 and TRBJ1-5): DAGVTQSPTHLIKTRGQQVTLRCSPISGHKSVSWYQQVLGQGPQFIFQYYEKEERGRGNFPDRFSARQFPNYSSELNVNALLLGDSALYLCASSNQASGGVWPQHFGDGTRLSIL.